Shown below are 3 T cell receptor beta chains from a single sample sequenced in a study of OX40 agonist ivuxolimab in advanced cancers. Profiled with immunoSEQ multiplex PCR; TCRdb holds only in-frame clones, not every one. The sample lists about 120,000 clones, 80% to 95% occurring once. The sequenced sample was CD4+ or CD8+ T cells sorted from blood, obtained in a trial of the OX40 agonist ivuxolimab. The receptors derive from an adult with an advanced solid tumor such as melanoma, head and neck, liver or kidney cancer.

The chain recombines TRBV19 with TRBJ1-5; 8 nucleotides line up with TRBD1. From germline, CDR1 is LNHDA and CDR2 SQIVND (reference sequence). J gave up 0 bases and V 8 bases, and 9 bases lay outside the gene matches. There are 16 residues in the CDR3. The DNA for the CDR3 is TGTGCCAGTCTAGGACAGGGCCCCTATAGCAATCAGCCCCAGCATTTT. Amino acids: CASLGQGPYSNQPQHF.

This chain uses TRBV6-1 with TRBJ1-1; 10 nucleotides line up with TRBD1. CDR1 and CDR2 from the germline V gene are MNHNS and SASEGT. Trimming cost V 5 bases and J 5 bases; bases outside gene matches: 8. There are 15 residues in the CDR3. CDR3 residues: CASSSTGGARTEAFF. CDR3 DNA sequence: TGTGCCAGCAGTTCGACAGGGGGCGCGAGGACTGAAGCTTTCTTT.

V gene TRBV28 combines with J gene TRBJ1-2, with 9 bases matching TRBD1. The CDR3 is 15 residues long. Unmatched junction bases numbered 13, after V lost 10 bases and J lost 4 bases. Germline values: CDR1 MDHEN, CDR2 SYDVKM. CDR3 sequence: CATRTGANVGYGYTF. CDR3 nucleotide sequence: TGTGCCACCCGGACAGGGGCGAATGTGGGCTATGGCTACACCTTC.